Listed here is a single T cell receptor (beta chain). This record belongs to a study of blood T cell repertoires in COVID-19. Looking at the study overall: Researchers got acute and convalescent COVID-19 samples from the United States, Italy and Spain. In each case, the material was cDNA or gDNA derived from T cells, B-cell-depleted T cells, or PBMCs.

Original processing methods: Using reference gene primer amplification, nucleated cell counts were estimated. Here immunoSEQ multiplex PCR was the method, and the copy in TCRdb shows in-frame clones only, minus some. That table supplies the V and J calls and clone size; D and trimming were determined from the DNA. The repertoire consists of about 35,000 clones, with 80% to 90% occurring once and the leading ten covering about 9.8%. The length of the CDR3 is 13 residues. The ends were cut back, 6 bases at V and 1 base at J, with 10 bases in the middle. Germline lookup yields CDR1 SQVTM and CDR2 ANQGSEA.

This rearrangement joins TRBV29-1 to TRBJ2-1; possible D gene TRBD1, 5 bases. The specimen was peripheral blood. The receptor comes from a human donor in a cohort sampled during active COVID-19. CDR3 protein: CSVLGPSYNEQFF. As DNA, the CDR3 is TGCAGCGTATTGGGGCCGTCCTACAATGAGCAGTTCTTC.